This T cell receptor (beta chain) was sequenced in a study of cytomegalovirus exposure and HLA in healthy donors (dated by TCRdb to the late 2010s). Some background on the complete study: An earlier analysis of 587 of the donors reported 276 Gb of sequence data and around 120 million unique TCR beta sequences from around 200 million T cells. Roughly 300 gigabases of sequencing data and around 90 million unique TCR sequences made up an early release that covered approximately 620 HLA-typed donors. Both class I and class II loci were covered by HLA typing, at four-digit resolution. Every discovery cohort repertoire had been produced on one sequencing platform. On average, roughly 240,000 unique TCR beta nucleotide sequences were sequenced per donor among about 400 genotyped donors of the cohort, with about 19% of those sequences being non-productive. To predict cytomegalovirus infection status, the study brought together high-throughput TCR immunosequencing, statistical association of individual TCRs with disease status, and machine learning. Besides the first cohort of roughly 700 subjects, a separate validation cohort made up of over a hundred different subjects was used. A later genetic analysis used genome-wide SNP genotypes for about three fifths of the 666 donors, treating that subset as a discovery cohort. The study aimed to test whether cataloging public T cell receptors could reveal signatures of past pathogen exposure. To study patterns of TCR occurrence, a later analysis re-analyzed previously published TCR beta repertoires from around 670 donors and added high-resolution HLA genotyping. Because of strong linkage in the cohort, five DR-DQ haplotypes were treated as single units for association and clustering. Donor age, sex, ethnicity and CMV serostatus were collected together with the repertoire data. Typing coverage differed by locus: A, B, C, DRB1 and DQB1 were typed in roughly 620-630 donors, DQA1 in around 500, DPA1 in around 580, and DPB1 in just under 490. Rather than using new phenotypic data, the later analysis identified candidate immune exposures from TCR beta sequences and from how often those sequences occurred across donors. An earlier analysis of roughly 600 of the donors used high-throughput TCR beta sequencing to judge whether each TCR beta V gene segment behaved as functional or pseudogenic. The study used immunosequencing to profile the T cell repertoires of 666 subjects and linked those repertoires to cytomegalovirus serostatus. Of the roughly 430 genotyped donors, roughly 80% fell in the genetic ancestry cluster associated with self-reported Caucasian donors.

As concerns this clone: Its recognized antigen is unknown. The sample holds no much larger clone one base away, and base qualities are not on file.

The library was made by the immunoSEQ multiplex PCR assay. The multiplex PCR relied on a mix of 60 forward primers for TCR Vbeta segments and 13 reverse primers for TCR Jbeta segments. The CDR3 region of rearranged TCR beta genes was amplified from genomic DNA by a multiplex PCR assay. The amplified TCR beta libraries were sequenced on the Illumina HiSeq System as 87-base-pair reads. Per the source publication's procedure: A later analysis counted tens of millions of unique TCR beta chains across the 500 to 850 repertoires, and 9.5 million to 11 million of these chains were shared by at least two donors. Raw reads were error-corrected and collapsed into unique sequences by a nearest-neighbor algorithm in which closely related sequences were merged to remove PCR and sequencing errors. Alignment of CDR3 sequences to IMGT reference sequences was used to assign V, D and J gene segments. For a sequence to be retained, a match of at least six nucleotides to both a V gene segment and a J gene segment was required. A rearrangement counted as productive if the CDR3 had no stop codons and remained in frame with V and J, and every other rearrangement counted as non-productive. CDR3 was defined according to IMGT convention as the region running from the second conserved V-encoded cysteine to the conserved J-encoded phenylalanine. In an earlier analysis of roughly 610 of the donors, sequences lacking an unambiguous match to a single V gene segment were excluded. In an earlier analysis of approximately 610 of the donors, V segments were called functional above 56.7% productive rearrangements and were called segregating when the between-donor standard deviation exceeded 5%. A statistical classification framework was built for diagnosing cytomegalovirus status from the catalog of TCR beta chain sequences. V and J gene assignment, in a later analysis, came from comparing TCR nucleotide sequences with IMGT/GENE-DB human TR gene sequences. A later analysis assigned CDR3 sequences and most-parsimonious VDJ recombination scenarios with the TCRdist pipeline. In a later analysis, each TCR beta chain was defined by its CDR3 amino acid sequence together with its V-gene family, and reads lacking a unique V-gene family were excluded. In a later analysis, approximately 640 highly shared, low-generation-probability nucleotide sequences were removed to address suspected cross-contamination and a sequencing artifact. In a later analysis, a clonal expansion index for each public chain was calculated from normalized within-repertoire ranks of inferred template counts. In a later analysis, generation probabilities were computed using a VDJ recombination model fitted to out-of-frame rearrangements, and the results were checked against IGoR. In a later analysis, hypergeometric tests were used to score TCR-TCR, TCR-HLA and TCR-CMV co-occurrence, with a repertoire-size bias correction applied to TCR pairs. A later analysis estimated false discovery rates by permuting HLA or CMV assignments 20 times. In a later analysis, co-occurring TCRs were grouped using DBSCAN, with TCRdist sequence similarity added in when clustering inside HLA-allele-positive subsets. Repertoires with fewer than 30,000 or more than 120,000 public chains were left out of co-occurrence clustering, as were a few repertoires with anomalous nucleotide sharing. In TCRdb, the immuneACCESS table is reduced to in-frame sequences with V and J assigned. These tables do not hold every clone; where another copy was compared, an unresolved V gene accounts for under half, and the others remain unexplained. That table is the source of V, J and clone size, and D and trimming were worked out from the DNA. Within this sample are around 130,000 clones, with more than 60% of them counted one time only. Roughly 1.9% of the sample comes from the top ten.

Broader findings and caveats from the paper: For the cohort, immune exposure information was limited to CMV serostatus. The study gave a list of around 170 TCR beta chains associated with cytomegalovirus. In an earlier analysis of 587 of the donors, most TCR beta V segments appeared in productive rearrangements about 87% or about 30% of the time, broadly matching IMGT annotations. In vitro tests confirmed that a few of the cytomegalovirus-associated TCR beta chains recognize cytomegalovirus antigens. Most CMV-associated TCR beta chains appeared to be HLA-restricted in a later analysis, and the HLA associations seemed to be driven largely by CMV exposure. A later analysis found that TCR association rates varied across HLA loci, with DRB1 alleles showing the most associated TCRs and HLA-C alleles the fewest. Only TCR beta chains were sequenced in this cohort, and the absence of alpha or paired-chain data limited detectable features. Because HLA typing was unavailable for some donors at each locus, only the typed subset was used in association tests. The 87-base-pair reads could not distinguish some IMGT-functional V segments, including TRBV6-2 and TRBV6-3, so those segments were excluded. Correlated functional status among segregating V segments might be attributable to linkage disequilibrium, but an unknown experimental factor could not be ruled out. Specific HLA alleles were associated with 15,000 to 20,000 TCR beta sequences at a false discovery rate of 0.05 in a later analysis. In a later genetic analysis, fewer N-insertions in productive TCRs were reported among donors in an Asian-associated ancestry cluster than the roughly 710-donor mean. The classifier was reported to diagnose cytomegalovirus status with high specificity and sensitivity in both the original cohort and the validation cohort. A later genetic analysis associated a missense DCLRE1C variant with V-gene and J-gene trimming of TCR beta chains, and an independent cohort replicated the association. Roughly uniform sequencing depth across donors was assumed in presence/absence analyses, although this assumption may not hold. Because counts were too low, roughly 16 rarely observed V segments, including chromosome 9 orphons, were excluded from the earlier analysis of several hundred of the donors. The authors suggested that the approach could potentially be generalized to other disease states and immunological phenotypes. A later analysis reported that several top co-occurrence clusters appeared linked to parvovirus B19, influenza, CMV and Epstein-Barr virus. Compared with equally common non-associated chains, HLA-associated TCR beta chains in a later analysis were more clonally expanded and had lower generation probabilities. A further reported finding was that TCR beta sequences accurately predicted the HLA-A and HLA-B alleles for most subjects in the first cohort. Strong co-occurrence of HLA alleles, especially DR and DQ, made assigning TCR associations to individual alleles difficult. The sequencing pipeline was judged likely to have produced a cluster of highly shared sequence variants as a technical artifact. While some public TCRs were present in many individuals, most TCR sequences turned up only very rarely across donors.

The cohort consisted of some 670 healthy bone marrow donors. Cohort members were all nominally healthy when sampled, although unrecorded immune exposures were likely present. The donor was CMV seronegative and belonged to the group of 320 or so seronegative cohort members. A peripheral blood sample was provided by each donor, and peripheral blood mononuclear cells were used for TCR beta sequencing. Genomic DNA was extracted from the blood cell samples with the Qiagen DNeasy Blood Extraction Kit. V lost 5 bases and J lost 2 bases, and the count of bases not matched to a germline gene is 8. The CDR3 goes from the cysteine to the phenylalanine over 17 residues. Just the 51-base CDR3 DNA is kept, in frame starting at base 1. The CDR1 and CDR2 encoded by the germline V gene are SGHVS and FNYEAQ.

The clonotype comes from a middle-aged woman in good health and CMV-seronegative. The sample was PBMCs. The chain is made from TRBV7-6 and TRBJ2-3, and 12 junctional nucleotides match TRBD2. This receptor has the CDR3 CASSAPTSGSPTDTQYF. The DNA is TGTGCCAGCAGCGCGCCGACTAGCGGGAGCCCCACAGATACGCAGTATTTT.